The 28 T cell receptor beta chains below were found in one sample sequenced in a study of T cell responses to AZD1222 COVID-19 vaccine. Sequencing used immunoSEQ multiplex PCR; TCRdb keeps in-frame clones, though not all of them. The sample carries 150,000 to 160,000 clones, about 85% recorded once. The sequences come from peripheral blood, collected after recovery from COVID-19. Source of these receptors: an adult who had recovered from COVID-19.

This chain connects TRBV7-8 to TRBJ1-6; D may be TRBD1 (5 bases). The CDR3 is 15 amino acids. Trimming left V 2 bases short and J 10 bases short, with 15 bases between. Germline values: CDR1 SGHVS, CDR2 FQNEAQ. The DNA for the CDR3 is TGTGCCAGCAGCTTACTGGCGGGAGAGGGGTCACCCCTCCACTTT. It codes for CASSLLAGEGSPLHF.

This CDR3 reads CATSDYQGANPNEKLFF. The CDR3 DNA sequence: TGTGCCACCAGTGATTATCAGGGGGCAAACCCCAATGAAAAACTGTTTTTT. The V and J genes are TRBV24-1 and TRBJ1-4; 8 positions agree with TRBD1. This CDR3 comprises 17 residues. Germline CDR1 and CDR2: KGHDR and SFDVKD. V shed 2 bases and J 5 bases; nucleotides not matched to a gene: 9.

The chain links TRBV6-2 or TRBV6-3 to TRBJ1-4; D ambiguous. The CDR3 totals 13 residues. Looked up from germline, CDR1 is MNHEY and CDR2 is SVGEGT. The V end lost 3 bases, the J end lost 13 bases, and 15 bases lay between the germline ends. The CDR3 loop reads CASSYRQPGVLFF. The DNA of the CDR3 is TGTGCCAGCAGTTATAGGCAGCCAGGCGTACTGTTTTTT.

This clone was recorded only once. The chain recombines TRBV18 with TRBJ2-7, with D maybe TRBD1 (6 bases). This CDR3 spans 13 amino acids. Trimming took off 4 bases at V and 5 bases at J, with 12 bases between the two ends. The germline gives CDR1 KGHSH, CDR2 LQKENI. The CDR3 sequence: CASSRQQGHEQYF. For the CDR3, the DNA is TGTGCCAGCTCACGACAACAGGGCCACGAGCAGTACTTC.

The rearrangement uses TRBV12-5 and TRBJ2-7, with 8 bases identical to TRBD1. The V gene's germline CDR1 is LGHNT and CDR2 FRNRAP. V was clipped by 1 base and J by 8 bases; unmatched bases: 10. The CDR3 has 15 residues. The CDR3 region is CASGLGGTGRLQQYF. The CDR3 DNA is TGTGCTAGTGGTTTGGGGGGGACAGGACGACTTCAGCAGTACTTC.

The CDR3 nucleotides are TGTGCCAGCAGCGCAGACAGGAACACTGAAGCTTTCTTT. It translates to CASSADRNTEAFF. J is TRBJ1-1 and V is TRBV11-2, with D tentatively TRBD1 (5 bases). The CDR3 totals 13 residues. Per the germline V gene, CDR1 is SGHAT and CDR2 is FQNNGV. V lost 5 bases to trimming and J lost 1 base, with 8 bases between them.

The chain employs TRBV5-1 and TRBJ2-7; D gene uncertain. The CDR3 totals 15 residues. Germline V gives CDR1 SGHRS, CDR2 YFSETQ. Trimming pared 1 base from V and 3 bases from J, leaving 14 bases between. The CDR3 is CASSLWAGQIYEQYF. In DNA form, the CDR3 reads TGCGCCAGCAGCTTGTGGGCAGGCCAGATCTACGAGCAGTACTTC.

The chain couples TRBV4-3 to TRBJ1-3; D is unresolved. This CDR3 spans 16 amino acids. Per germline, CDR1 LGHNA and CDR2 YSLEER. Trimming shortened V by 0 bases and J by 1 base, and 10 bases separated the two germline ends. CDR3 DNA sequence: TGCGCCAGCAGCCAAGATGTCCGCGGGTCTGGAAACACCATATATTTT. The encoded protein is CASSQDVRGSGNTIYF.

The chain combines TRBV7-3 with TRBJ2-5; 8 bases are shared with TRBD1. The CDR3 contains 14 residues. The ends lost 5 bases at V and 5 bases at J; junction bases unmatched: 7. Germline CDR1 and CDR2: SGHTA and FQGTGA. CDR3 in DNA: TGTGCCAGCAGCCCCACAGGGGGTCGGGAGACCCAGTACTTC. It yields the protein CASSPTGGRETQYF.

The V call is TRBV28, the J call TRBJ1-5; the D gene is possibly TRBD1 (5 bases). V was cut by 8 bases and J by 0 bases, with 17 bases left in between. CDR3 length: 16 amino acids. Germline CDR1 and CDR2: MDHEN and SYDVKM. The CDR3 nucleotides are TGTGCCAGCGGGCGAGGGGACTCTTATAGCAATCAGCCCCAGCATTTT. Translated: CASGRGDSYSNQPQHF.

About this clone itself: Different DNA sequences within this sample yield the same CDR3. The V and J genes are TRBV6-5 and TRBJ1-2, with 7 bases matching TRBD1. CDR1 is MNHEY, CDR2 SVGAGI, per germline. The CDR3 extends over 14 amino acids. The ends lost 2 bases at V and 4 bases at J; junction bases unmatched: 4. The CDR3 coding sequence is TGTGCCAGCAGTTACGGGGGACAGCCCTATGGCTACACCTTC. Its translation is CASSYGGQPYGYTF.

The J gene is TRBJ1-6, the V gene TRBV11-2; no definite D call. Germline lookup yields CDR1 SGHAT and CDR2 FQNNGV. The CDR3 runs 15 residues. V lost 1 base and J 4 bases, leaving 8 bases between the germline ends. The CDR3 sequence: CASSLVASYNSPLHF. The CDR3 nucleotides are TGTGCCAGCAGCTTAGTCGCCTCTTATAATTCACCCCTCCACTTT.

The CDR3 reads CASSRGVTEAFF. For the CDR3, the DNA is TGTGCCAGCAGCAGAGGGGTCACTGAAGCTTTCTTT. This chain uses TRBV2 with TRBJ1-1, with a weak D call TRBD1 (5 bases). The V gene's germline CDR1 is SNHLY and CDR2 FYNNEI. This CDR3 comprises 12 residues. V was shortened by 6 bases and J by 4 bases, with 9 bases between the two germline ends.

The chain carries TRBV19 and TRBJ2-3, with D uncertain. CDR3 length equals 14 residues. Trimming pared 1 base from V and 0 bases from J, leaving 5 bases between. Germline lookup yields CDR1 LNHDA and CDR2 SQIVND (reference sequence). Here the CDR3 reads CASSIGRSTDTQYF. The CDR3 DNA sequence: TGTGCCAGTAGTATAGGACGGAGCACAGATACGCAGTATTTT.

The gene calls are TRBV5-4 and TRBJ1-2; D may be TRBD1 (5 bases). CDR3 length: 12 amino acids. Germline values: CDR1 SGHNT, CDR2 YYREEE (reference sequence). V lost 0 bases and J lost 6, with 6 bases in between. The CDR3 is CASSLGGNGYTF. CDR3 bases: TGTGCCAGCAGCTTGGGGGGGAATGGCTACACCTTC.

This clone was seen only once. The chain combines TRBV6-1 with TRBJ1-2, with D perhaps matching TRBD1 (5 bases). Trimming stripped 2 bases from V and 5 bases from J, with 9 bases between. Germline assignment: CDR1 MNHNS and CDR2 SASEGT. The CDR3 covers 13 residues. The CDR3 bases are TGTGCCAGCAGTGAAACAGGTGTATATGGCTACACCTTC. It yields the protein CASSETGVYGYTF.

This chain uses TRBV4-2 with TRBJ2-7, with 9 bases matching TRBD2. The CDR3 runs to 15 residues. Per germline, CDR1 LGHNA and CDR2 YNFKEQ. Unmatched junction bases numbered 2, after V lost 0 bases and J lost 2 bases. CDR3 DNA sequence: TGTGCCAGCAGCCAAGAACGCGGGAGGGCCTACGAGCAGTACTTC. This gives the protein CASSQERGRAYEQYF.

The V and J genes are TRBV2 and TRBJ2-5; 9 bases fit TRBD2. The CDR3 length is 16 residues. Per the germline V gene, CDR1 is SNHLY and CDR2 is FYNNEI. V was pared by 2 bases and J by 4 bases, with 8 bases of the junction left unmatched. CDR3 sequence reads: CASSEFLAGEPETQYF. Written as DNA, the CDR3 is TGTGCCAGCAGTGAATTCTTAGCGGGAGAACCAGAGACCCAGTACTTC.

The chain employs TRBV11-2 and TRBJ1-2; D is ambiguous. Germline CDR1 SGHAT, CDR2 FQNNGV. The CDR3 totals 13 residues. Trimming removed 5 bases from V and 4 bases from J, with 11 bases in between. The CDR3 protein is CASSPSNTYGYTF. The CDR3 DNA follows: TGTGCCAGCAGCCCCTCAAACACCTATGGCTACACCTTC.

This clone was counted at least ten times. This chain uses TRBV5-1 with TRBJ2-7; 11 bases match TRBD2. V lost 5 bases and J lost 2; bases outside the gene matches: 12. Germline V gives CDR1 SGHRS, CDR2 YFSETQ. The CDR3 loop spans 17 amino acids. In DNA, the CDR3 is TGCGCCAGCAGATACGGGACTAGCGGACAACCCCCCTACGAGCAGTACTTC. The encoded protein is CASRYGTSGQPPYEQYF.

CDR3 loop: CASSPPSTNNSPLHF. DNA of the CDR3: TGTGCCAGCTCACCCCCTTCTACAAATAATTCACCCCTCCACTTT. This chain joins TRBV18 and TRBJ1-6; D call uncertain. The CDR3 is 15 residues long. CDR1 KGHSH and CDR2 LQKENI come from the germline V gene. V was cut by 3 bases and J by 5 bases, with 11 bases left in between.

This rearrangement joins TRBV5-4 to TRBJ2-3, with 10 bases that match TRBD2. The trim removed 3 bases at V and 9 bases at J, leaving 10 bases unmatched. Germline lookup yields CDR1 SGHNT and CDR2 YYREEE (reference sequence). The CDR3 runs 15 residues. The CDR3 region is CASSSGTSATDTQYF. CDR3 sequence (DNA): TGTGCCAGCAGCTCCGGGACTAGCGCCACTGACACGCAGTATTTT.

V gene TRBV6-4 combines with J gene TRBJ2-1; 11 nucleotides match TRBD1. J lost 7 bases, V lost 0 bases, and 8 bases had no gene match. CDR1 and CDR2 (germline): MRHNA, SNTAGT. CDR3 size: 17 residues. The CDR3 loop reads CASSDSFGQGARNEQFF. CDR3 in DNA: TGTGCCAGCAGTGACTCTTTTGGACAGGGGGCGAGGAATGAGCAGTTCTTC.

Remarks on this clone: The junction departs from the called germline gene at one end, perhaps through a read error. The CDR3: CASSLSGGYEQYF. CDR3 bases: TGTGCTAGCAGCTTATCAGGGGGGTACGAGCAGTACTTC. This chain uses TRBV7-7 with TRBJ2-7; maybe TRBD1 (7 bases). CDR3 length: 13 amino acids. Germline lookup yields CDR1 SSHAT and CDR2 FNYEAQ (reference sequence). The full variable domain, in which reference TRBV7-7 and TRBJ2-7 provide the parts outside the CDR3, is GAGVSQSPRYKVTKRGQDVTLRCDPISSHATLYWYQQALGQGPEFLTYFNYEAQPDKSGLPSDRFSAERPEGSISTLTIQRTEQRDSAMYRCASSLSGGYEQYFGPGTRLTVT.

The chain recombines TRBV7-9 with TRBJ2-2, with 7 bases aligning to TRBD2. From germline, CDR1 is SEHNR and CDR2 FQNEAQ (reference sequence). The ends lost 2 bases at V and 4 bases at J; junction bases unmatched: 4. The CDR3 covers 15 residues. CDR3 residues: CASSLNIAGTGELFF. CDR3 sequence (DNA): TGTGCCAGCAGCTTAAACATAGCGGGCACCGGGGAGCTGTTTTTT.

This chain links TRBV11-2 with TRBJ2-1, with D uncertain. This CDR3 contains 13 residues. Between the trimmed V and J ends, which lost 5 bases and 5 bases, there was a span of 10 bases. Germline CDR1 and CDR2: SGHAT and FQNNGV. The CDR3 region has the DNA TGTGCCAGCAGCCTAGGCCGCAACAATGAGCAGTTCTTC. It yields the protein CASSLGRNNEQFF.

In DNA, the CDR3 is TGTGCCAGCAGCTTGAGGACAGGGGTTAACACCGGGGAGCTGTTTTTT. Protein sequence: CASSLRTGVNTGELFF. V usage is TRBV7-8 and J usage is TRBJ2-2, with 9 bases lining up with TRBD1. CDR3 length equals 16 residues. Germline CDR1 SGHVS, CDR2 FQNEAQ. V was pared by 3 bases and J by 2 bases, with 4 bases of the junction left unmatched. The full variable domain, its missing parts supplied by reference TRBV7-8 and TRBJ2-2, is GAGVSQSPRYKVAKRGQDVALRCDPISGHVSLFWYQQALGQGPEFLTYFQNEAQLDKSGLPSDRFFAERPEGSVSTLKIQRTQQEDSAVYLCASSLRTGVNTGELFFGEGSRLTVL.

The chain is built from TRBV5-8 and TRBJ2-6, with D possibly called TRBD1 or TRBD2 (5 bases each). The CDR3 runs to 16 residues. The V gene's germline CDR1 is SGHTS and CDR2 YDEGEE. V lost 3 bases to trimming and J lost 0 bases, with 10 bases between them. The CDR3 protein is CASSSGPNSGANVLTF. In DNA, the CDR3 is TGTGCCAGCAGCTCGGGACCGAACTCTGGGGCCAACGTCCTGACTTTC.